This T cell receptor beta chain is drawn from a study of blood T cells in healthy people across ages (dated by TCRdb to the mid-2010s). Regarding the research as a whole: Template switching captured roughly one uniquely barcoded TCR beta cDNA molecule per two T cells in model experiments. The study measured age-related changes in TCR beta repertoire diversity using deep sequencing normalized with unique cDNA molecular identifiers. Four age groups were formed from the donors: young (average roughly 16 years), middle-aged (approximately 42), aged (about 62) and long-lived (about 80). Using the same blood draw, the study looked at two additional independent replicas of 1 million unique cDNA reads for two donors, one aged 18 to 30 and the other aged 80 or older. General findings and caveats noted by the study authors: Observed TCR beta diversity per million T cells fell roughly linearly with age, and a significant reduction was already apparent by age about 38. Because donor CMV infection status was unknown, age-related changes in expanded clonotypes were potentially confounded. Because profiling used bulk unsorted PBMCs, naive and antigen-experienced compartments could not be compared conclusively. Compared with the aged group, the long-lived group had more naive CD4+ T cells, fewer expanded clones and increased TCR diversity, suggesting age selection. Estimates of total diversity based on one million sequenced T cells were considered lower bounds and underestimates. The percentage of naive T cells measured by flow cytometry correlated strongly with observed TCR beta diversity.

Its CDR3 holds 12 amino acids, cysteine through phenylalanine. Kept here is only the CDR3 DNA, which spans 36 bases and is read in frame from base 1. From a lookup of the germline V gene (reference sequence), CDR1 and CDR2 are MNHEY and SMNVEV. Trimming removed 6 bases from V and 7 bases from J, leaving 13 bases between the germline ends. This clonotype was observed a handful of times. Its binding antigen is unknown. There are no base qualities to consult, and no much larger clone falls within one base. The library was produced with 5' RACE. The sample was run on an Illumina HiSeq 2500. A second roughly 6 to 12 cycle PCR used a sample-barcoded 5' primer and a J-beta primer mix. Each TCR beta cDNA molecule received a unique molecular identifier from a template-switch 5' adaptor carrying 12 random nucleotides. Each sample yielded at least 2.5 million CDR3-containing paired-end reads. The Mint cDNA synthesis kit, primed by a TRBC-specific oligonucleotide, was used to synthesize first-strand cDNA from all RNA. All cDNA was treated with uracil-DNA glycosylase and then went through a first 18-cycle PCR with the universal primers M1SS and BC2_uni_R. Under the source paper's analysis protocol: Normalization of each sample was performed by random selection of 1 million high-quality reads, each carrying a distinct molecular identifier. Reads sharing molecular identifiers were discarded rather than binned into consensus sequences. MiTCR, set to a Q25 quality threshold and the strictest error-elimination algorithm, was used for CDR3 identification, clonotype clustering and error correction. A nonparametric unseen species model using Euler transformation provided a lower-bound estimate of total TCR beta diversity. TCRdb reanalyzed the raw reads on its own, using fastp at Q25 for trimming and MiXCR for clone calling, and kept in-frame beta chains. CDR3 protein sequences are deduplicated, and each keeps its most common genes and DNA. The V and J calls and clone size are TCRdb's, not the authors'. Within this sample are about 930,000 distinct CDR3 sequences, with roughly 29% of them counted one time only. Roughly 10% of the sample is held by the ten biggest clonotypes.

The donors were roughly 39 Caucasian individuals from Russia, aged roughly 6 to 90 years, who were systemically healthy. Approximately 11 milliliters of peripheral blood were drawn from each donor into EDTA-treated Vacutainer tubes. Ficoll-Paque density-gradient centrifugation was used to isolate PBMCs, with at least 7 million obtained per sample. Total RNA was extracted from PBMCs with Trizol reagent, with at least 5 micrograms obtained per sample. Naive CD45RAhigh/CD27high T cell percentages were measured by flow cytometry on a PBMC aliquot from every donor. These data also formed part of another study, on T cells of mothers and their children. The second study, in turn, reports: The donors were nine systemically healthy Caucasian individuals, made up of three mothers and their six children. cDNA synthesis used all of the extracted RNA, with roughly 1.5 ug of RNA in each 15 ul reaction. In the second PCR, the M1S primer introduced both the sample barcodes and 2-4 random nucleotides. Over 8.5 million TCR beta CDR3 reads were obtained for each mother, and around 2.7 million reads were obtained for each child. TCR recombination output is similarly shaped by thymic selection in related and unrelated pairs, with a minor effect exerted by inherited differences. Normalized repertoire overlap was always slightly but never significantly higher in related than unrelated mother-child pairs. With a sensitivity of roughly 93 clones per million clonotypes, no persistent microchimeric T cell clones were detected. To look for features that set related mother-child pairs apart from unrelated individuals, the researchers ran deep NGS to compare the TCR beta repertoires of mothers and children. Mothers averaged approximately 41 +/- 4 years of age and children averaged 11 +/- 4 years. After adapter ligation with NEBNext reagents, the libraries were sequenced on Illumina HiSeq 2000 with 100+100 nt paired-end reads. To prevent cross-contamination, the mother and child libraries were prepared a month apart and were sequenced in separate runs. Each donor had between roughly 450,000 and 2,100,000 distinct TCR beta clonotypes identified. Naive TCR beta clonotypes were estimated from low-frequency clonotypes matched to each donor's FACS-determined naive share, without sorting.

Input material: blood. This chain joins TRBV27 to TRBJ2-7; the D gene lacks a confident call. This sequence originates from a woman aged 40 to 50 in good health. At the DNA level, the sequence is TGTGCCAGCAGCCTACCCAGTAGAGAGCAGTACTTC. This codes for CASSLPSREQYF.